This T cell receptor (beta chain) appears in the sequencing data of a study of cytomegalovirus exposure and HLA in healthy donors. As for this clone: Antigen unknown.

Findings of the study overall: Researchers catalogued under 200 TCR beta chains as cytomegalovirus-associated.

There are 16 residues in the CDR3. The V gene's germline CDR1 is LNHDA and CDR2 SQIVND (reference sequence). V was cut by 3 bases and J by 1 base, with 15 bases left in between. The PCR ran on 60 Vbeta and 13 Jbeta primers. The repertoire was sequenced with immunoSEQ multiplex PCR; TCRdb's copy has only in-frame clones and lacks some. The sample lists 95,000 to 100,000 clones, about 80% seen once, with approximately 4% in the top ten. The chain employs TRBV19 and TRBJ1-2, with TRBD1 as a possible D gene (5 bases). The sequence was obtained from a man between 35 and 55 years old in good health and CMV-seronegative. Sequencing used PBMCs. The CDR3 region has the DNA TGTGCCAGTAGTATGGGCAGGGTGGCCGGTAACTATGGCTACACCTTC. It translates to CASSMGRVAGNYGYTF. The full variable domain, in which reference TRBV19 and TRBJ1-2 provide the parts outside the CDR3, is DGGITQSPKYLFRKEGQNVTLSCEQNLNHDAMYWYRQDPGQGLRLIYYSQIVNDFQKGDIAEGYSVSREKKESFPLTVTSAQKNPTAFYLCASSMGRVAGNYGYTFGSGTRLTVV.